The 21 T cell receptor beta chains below were found in one sample sequenced in a study of blood T cell repertoires in COVID-19. Clones were read by immunoSEQ multiplex PCR, and TCRdb kept only the in-frame ones, dropping some. The table shows a few hundred thousand clones, with approximately 88% occurring only once. The specimen sequenced was peripheral blood. The receptors here all came from a woman aged 40 to 50 who had recovered from COVID-19.

The chain couples TRBV18 to TRBJ1-2; 7 bases line up with TRBD1. The junction had 8 bases not matched to a gene; V was cut back by 2 bases and J by 8 bases. The CDR3 length is 14 residues. Germline-derived CDR1 and CDR2 are KGHSH and LQKENI. The CDR3 region is CASSPEEGGSGYTF. Here the CDR3 DNA reads TGTGCCAGCTCACCAGAGGAAGGGGGCTCCGGCTACACCTTC.

This clone has only one observation. V usage is TRBV28 and J usage is TRBJ1-3, with 11 nucleotides matching TRBD1. The trim removed 3 bases at V and 4 bases at J, leaving 8 bases unmatched. Germline CDR1 reads MDHEN; CDR2 reads SYDVKM. The CDR3 is 17 amino acids. The CDR3 here is CASSFGTGGISGNTIYF. CDR3 DNA sequence: TGTGCCAGCAGTTTTGGGACAGGGGGAATTTCAGGAAACACCATATATTTT. The full variable domain, completed using reference TRBV28 and TRBJ1-3, is DVKVTQSSRYLVKRTGEKVFLECVQDMDHENMFWYRQDPGLGLRLIYFSYDVKMKEKGDIPEGYSVSREKKERFSLILESASTNQTSMYLCASSFGTGGISGNTIYFGEGSWLTVV.

This chain uses TRBV10-1 with TRBJ2-5, with 14 bases fitting TRBD2. V lost 3 bases to trimming and J lost 5 bases; unmatched junction nucleotides: 8. This CDR3 has 17 residues. Germline V CDR1 and CDR2: WNHNN, SYGVQD (reference sequence). The CDR3 DNA reads TGCGCCAGCAGTGATAGACTAGCGGGAGGGCCGGTTGAGACCCAGTACTTC. It translates to CASSDRLAGGPVETQYF.

This clone has more than one count but fewer than ten. The rearrangement joins TRBV19 to TRBJ2-1, with D perhaps matching TRBD2 (5 bases). The CDR3 length is 11 residues. Per the germline V gene, CDR1 is LNHDA and CDR2 is SQIVND (reference sequence). Trimming took 5 bases from V and 11 from J, leaving 10 bases between them. Here the CDR3 DNA reads TGTGCCAGTAGTCTGAGCGGACAGCAGTTCTTC. As protein: CASSLSGQQFF.

The gene calls are TRBV5-1 and TRBJ1-1; D may be TRBD1 (6 bases). This CDR3 region has 12 residues. V shed 3 bases and J shed 8 bases, with 11 bases lying between them. The V gene's germline CDR1 is SGHRS and CDR2 YFSETQ. As DNA, the CDR3 is TGCGCCAGCAGCTCTGGGACATCCGAAGCTTTCTTT. Amino acid sequence: CASSSGTSEAFF.

V usage is TRBV5-1 and J usage is TRBJ2-3; 8 nucleotides agree with TRBD2. V lost 3 bases, J lost 4 bases, and 10 bases stayed unmatched. This CDR3 region has 16 residues. The V gene's germline CDR1 is SGHRS and CDR2 YFSETQ. The CDR3 region has the DNA TGCGCCAGCAGCTGGGGTGGGACTAGTCGACCAGATACGCAGTATTTT. Protein sequence: CASSWGGTSRPDTQYF.

This clone was seen only a few times. The V call is TRBV19, the J call TRBJ1-4, with 8 bases matching TRBD1. Germline CDR1 reads LNHDA; CDR2 reads SQIVND (reference sequence). CDR3 length: 15 amino acids. Germline trimming cut 5 bases from V and 6 bases from J; bases unmatched to any gene: 8. CDR3 amino acids: CASSPGTGWDEKLFF. In DNA form, the CDR3 reads TGTGCCAGTAGTCCAGGGACAGGATGGGATGAAAAACTGTTTTTT.

The rearrangement uses TRBV5-1 and TRBJ1-6; possible D gene TRBD1, 5 bases. The V gene's germline CDR1 is SGHRS and CDR2 YFSETQ. Trimming cost V 0 bases and J 8 bases, with 15 bases left between them. This CDR3 has 16 amino acids. The CDR3 nucleotides are TGCGCCAGCAGCTTGGGGGGCGATGGGGTTGATTCACCCCTCCACTTT. Its translation: CASSLGGDGVDSPLHF.

The chain employs TRBV14 and TRBJ2-5; 9 bases agree with TRBD2. Per germline, CDR1 SGHDN and CDR2 FVKESK. With 1 base clipped from V and 4 bases from J, the junction kept 19 bases outside the gene matches. CDR3 length: 20 amino acids. The CDR3 DNA sequence: TGTGCCAGCAGCCAAGTTCAACGGGGTAGCGGGAGCCCCATAGGAGAGACCCAGTACTTC. It translates to CASSQVQRGSGSPIGETQYF.

This clone was recorded once. The gene calls are TRBV2 and TRBJ2-5; 12 bases align to TRBD2. This CDR3 contains 16 residues. The germline gives CDR1 SNHLY, CDR2 FYNNEI. The J segment lost 6 bases and the V segment lost 6 bases, leaving 11 bases of the junction unmatched. The CDR3 loop reads CASRATSGRGGKTQYF. Here the CDR3 DNA reads TGTGCCAGCAGGGCGACTAGCGGGAGAGGGGGCAAGACCCAGTACTTC.

This chain links TRBV9 with TRBJ2-2, with a possible D match to TRBD1 (5 bases). Per the germline V gene, CDR1 is SGDLS and CDR2 is YYNGEE. The CDR3 has 14 amino acids. V lost 3 bases and J 2 bases, leaving 8 bases between the germline ends. Here the CDR3 reads CASSGGLNTGELFF. CDR3 bases: TGTGCCAGCAGCGGGGGCCTAAACACCGGGGAGCTGTTTTTT. The full variable domain, rest sourced from reference TRBV9 and TRBJ2-2, is DSGVTQTPKHLITATGQRVTLRCSPRSGDLSVYWYQQSLDQGLQFLIQYYNGEERAKGNILERFSAQQFPDLHSELNLSSLELGDSALYFCASSGGLNTGELFFGEGSRLTVL.

The chain uses TRBV7-3 and TRBJ1-1; 8 positions match TRBD1. J was trimmed by 0 bases and V by 5 bases; bases with no gene match: 2. Germline V gene data show CDR1 as SGHTA and CDR2 as FQGTGA. The CDR3 is made up of 14 amino acids. CDR3 residues: CASSPGQVNTEAFF. The DNA of the CDR3 is TGTGCCAGCAGCCCGGGACAGGTGAACACTGAAGCTTTCTTT.

This clone occurred a few times. The J gene is TRBJ2-3, the V gene TRBV11-3, with 7 bases that match TRBD2. Losses at the gene ends were 2 bases for V and 5 bases for J; bases not matched to a gene: 7. The CDR3 covers 15 residues. Germline lookup yields CDR1 SGHNT and CDR2 YENEEA. The CDR3 loop reads CASSLLGGSGDTQYF. CDR3 in DNA: TGTGCCAGCAGCTTATTGGGCGGGAGCGGAGATACGCAGTATTTT.

The rearrangement uses TRBV10-1 and TRBJ2-5; D perhaps matches TRBD1 (5 bases). Germline-derived CDR1 and CDR2 are WNHNN and SYGVQD (reference sequence). This CDR3 has 13 amino acids. Trimming took off 6 bases at V and 2 bases at J, with 10 bases between the two ends. CDR3 nucleotides: TGCGCCAGCAGCAGACAGTTACAAGAGACCCAGTACTTC. Protein product: CASSRQLQETQYF.

Points on this clone: This specimen includes other DNA sequences encoding the same CDR3. The chain has TRBV7-2 and TRBJ1-2, with TRBD1 matching over 10 bases. This CDR3 has 14 amino acids. V lost 5 bases, J lost 5 bases, and 5 bases stayed unmatched. CDR1 is SGHTA and CDR2 is FQGNSA in the germline V gene. CDR3 in amino acids: CASSPRQGAYGYTF. In DNA, the CDR3 is TGTGCCAGCAGCCCCCGACAGGGGGCTTATGGCTACACCTTC.

This clone was seen a handful of times. This chain uses TRBV4-2 with TRBJ2-3; D perhaps matches TRBD2 (5 bases). Between the trimmed V and J ends, which lost 0 bases and 8 bases, there was a span of 21 bases. CDR3 size: 17 residues. The V gene's germline CDR1 is LGHNA and CDR2 YNFKEQ. The CDR3 DNA reads as TGTGCCAGCAGCCAAGAGTACGCCACCGAAGCGGTACCTACGCAGTATTTT. Protein sequence: CASSQEYATEAVPTQYF.

The CDR3, as DNA: TGTGCCAGCAGCGTAGGACTCTACACCGGGGAGCTGTTTTTT. Amino acids: CASSVGLYTGELFF. V gene TRBV9 combines with J gene TRBJ2-2, with D unclear. The germline V and J ends were trimmed by 0 bases and 3 bases, with 6 bases remaining between them. The germline V gene has CDR1 SGDLS and CDR2 YYNGEE. The CDR3 covers 14 residues.

The chain joins TRBV5-4 to TRBJ1-1; 9 bases are a match to TRBD1. This CDR3 has 17 amino acids. The germline CDR1 and CDR2 sequences are SGHNT and YYREEE (reference sequence). J was trimmed by 3 bases and V by 2 bases; bases with no gene match: 11. CDR3 nucleotides: TGTGCCAGCAGCTTACCTGATAACAGGGGGCGCGACACTGAAGCTTTCTTT. Protein: CASSLPDNRGRDTEAFF.

This chain links TRBV24-1 with TRBJ2-7; TRBD2 matches 14 bases. The germline CDR1 and CDR2 sequences are KGHDR and SFDVKD. V shed 4 bases and J 5 bases; nucleotides not matched to a gene: 6. The CDR3 has 16 residues. DNA for the CDR3: TGTGCCACCAGTGACACGACTAGCGGGAGGGTCCACGAGCAGTACTTC. Its translation is CATSDTTSGRVHEQYF.

The rearrangement joins TRBV19 to TRBJ2-3; the match to TRBD2 covers 11 bases. This CDR3 spans 18 amino acids. The J segment lost 5 bases and the V segment lost 8 bases, leaving 18 bases of the junction unmatched. The V gene's germline CDR1 is LNHDA and CDR2 SQIVND (reference sequence). The CDR3 sequence is CASGVRAELAGVGDTQYF. The CDR3, as DNA: TGTGCCAGTGGAGTGCGGGCAGAACTAGCGGGAGTAGGAGATACGCAGTATTTT.

This clone appeared once. This chain joins TRBV6-6 and TRBJ2-5, with a tentative D call TRBD1 (5 bases). The CDR3 runs to 14 residues. Deletions cut 2 bases from V and 5 bases from J, with 12 bases between. Germline V lookup: CDR1 MNHNY, CDR2 SVGAGI (reference sequence). The CDR3 here is CASSYGASSETQYF. The CDR3 nucleotides read TGTGCCAGCAGTTACGGGGCGAGTTCCGAGACCCAGTACTTC.